The rows below give T cell receptor beta chains drawn from one sample of a study of beta chain features in type 1 diabetes. TCRdb's table, derived via immunoSEQ multiplex PCR, lists solely in-frame clones and lacks some. The data show tens of thousands of clones, 40% to 65% seen once. Sequenced sample: Tregs from blood. Source of these receptors: a woman in her forties with type 1 diabetes. Both conserved end residues are part of each CDR3. The D gene is left open where the match is weak. Expanded clones are given a class, and other clones once, few, many or no size at all.

D	size	V	J	CDR3	DNA
TRBD1	-	TRBV6-1	TRBJ2-7	CASSDGGQISYEQYF	TGTGCCAGCAGTGATGGGGGACAGATCTCCTACGAGCAGTACTTC
TRBD2	-	TRBV4-2	TRBJ2-1	CASSGSGSNNEQFF	TGTGCCAGCAGTGGAAGCGGGAGCAACAATGAGCAGTTCTTC
-	-	TRBV7-9	TRBJ1-6	CASSLAGVENNSPLHF	TGTGCCAGCAGCTTAGCAGGGGTGGAAAATAATTCACCCCTCCACTTT
TRBD1	-	TRBV7-2	TRBJ2-7	CASSLSRTGSYEQYF	TGTGCCAGCAGCCTTTCGAGGACAGGGAGCTACGAGCAGTACTTC
-	-	TRBV5-1	TRBJ1-4	CASSLAGRGNEKLFF	TGCGCCAGCAGCTTGGCCGGAAGAGGGAATGAAAAACTGTTTTTT
-	medium-sized	TRBV7-9	TRBJ1-1	CASSLDRNTEAFF	TGTGCCAGCAGCTTAGACAGGAACACTGAAGCTTTCTTT
-	few	TRBV5-6	TRBJ2-7	CASSSPGVGFYEQYF	TGTGCCAGCAGCTCACCCGGGGTCGGTTTCTACGAGCAGTACTTC
-	-	TRBV6-5	TRBJ2-7	CASSLDIGEQYF	TGTGCCAGCAGTTTGGACATCGGCGAGCAGTACTTC
TRBD2	-	TRBV7-7	TRBJ2-1	CASSSGGSSYNEQFF	TGTGCCAGCAGCTCCGGGGGGAGCTCCTACAATGAGCAGTTCTTC
-	-	TRBV6-5	TRBJ1-1	CASTRHLNTEAFF	TGTGCCAGCACCAGACACCTGAACACTGAAGCTTTCTTT
TRBD1	-	TRBV7-9	TRBJ1-5	CASSAGQGSNQPQHF	TGTGCCAGCAGCGCGGGACAGGGAAGCAATCAGCCCCAGCATTTT
-	-	TRBV21-1	TRBJ1-1	CASGEATNTEAFF	TGTGCCAGCGGGGAGGCCACGAACACTGAAGCTTTCTTT
-	few	TRBV10-3	TRBJ1-1	CAIRTQGLNTEAFF	TGTGCCATCAGGACACAGGGTCTGAACACTGAAGCTTTCTTT
-	once	TRBV9	TRBJ2-1	CASSVGGSDTYNEQFF	TGTGCCAGCAGCGTAGGTGGGAGCGACACCTACAATGAGCAGTTCTTC
-	-	TRBV6-5	TRBJ1-5	CASSYQGANQPQHF	TGTGCCAGCAGTTATCAGGGTGCAAATCAGCCCCAGCATTTT
-	-	TRBV5-1	TRBJ2-7	CASSLGGISYEQYF	TGCGCCAGCAGCTTGGGAGGGATCTCCTACGAGCAGTACTTC
-	once	TRBV2	TRBJ2-3	CASSYVGGTDTQYF	TGTGCCAGCAGCTACGTAGGGGGAACAGATACGCAGTATTTT
TRBD1	-	TRBV4-3	TRBJ2-1	CASSQGTGAYYNEQFF	TGCGCCAGCAGCCAAGGGACAGGGGCTTACTACAATGAGCAGTTCTTC
-	few	TRBV7-2	TRBJ2-5	CASSRGIQYF	TGTGCCAGCAGCCGCGGGATCCAGTACTTC
TRBD2	-	TRBV19	TRBJ2-2	CASKKFFGGSGGELFF	TGTGCCAGTAAAAAGTTCTTCGGCGGGAGTGGGGGGGAGCTGTTTTTT
-	-	TRBV5-1	TRBJ2-5	CASSLGVFQETQYF	TGCGCCAGCAGCTTGGGTGTCTTCCAAGAGACCCAGTACTTC
-	-	TRBV4-3	TRBJ1-2	CASSPDRSYGYTF	TGCGCCAGCAGCCCAGACAGGTCCTATGGCTACACCTTC
TRBD1	-	TRBV15	TRBJ2-3	CATSTPKSGGWTDTQYF	TGTGCCACCAGCACCCCAAAATCAGGGGGTTGGACAGATACGCAGTATTTT
-	medium-sized	TRBV28	TRBJ1-5	CASSFRGNLQKPQHF	TGTGCCAGCAGTTTCCGCGGGAACCTGCAAAAGCCCCAGCATTTT
TRBD1	-	TRBV7-2	TRBJ1-5	CASSLVGTEPGQPQHF	TGTGCCAGCAGCTTAGTAGGGACAGAGCCGGGTCAGCCCCAGCATTTT
TRBD2	once	TRBV18	TRBJ2-7	CASSPGASGSYEQYF	TGTGCCAGCTCACCAGGGGCTAGCGGTTCCTACGAGCAGTACTTC
TRBD2	few	TRBV30	TRBJ2-7	CAWRLAGAYEQYF	TGTGCCTGGAGACTAGCGGGAGCCTACGAGCAGTACTTC
TRBD2	-	TRBV5-1	TRBJ2-2	CASSGTSSTGELFF	TGCGCCAGCAGCGGGACTAGTTCGACCGGGGAGCTGTTTTTT
-	few	TRBV4-1	TRBJ1-2	CASSQPGGGGYTF	TGCGCCAGCAGCCAGCCGGGGGGGGGTGGCTACACCTTC
-	-	TRBV28	TRBJ1-6	CASSGGDRSNSPLHF	TGTGCCAGCAGTGGGGGCGACAGGTCTAATTCACCCCTCCACTTT
-	-	TRBV7-9	TRBJ2-1	CASRPSYNEQFF	TGTGCCAGCAGACCCAGTTACAATGAGCAGTTCTTC
-	few	TRBV20-1	TRBJ1-2	CSEHLNYGYTF	TGCAGTGAGCACCTTAACTATGGCTACACCTTC
TRBD1	-	TRBV9	TRBJ2-5	CRGGGRETQYF	TGTCGAGGGGGCGGCCGGGAGACCCAGTACTTC
TRBD2	-	TRBV4-2	TRBJ2-1	CASSQASGHYNEQFF	TGTGCCAGCAGCCAAGCTAGCGGACACTACAATGAGCAGTTCTTC
-	once	TRBV5-1	TRBJ2-7	CASSLEGRSGKQYF	TGCGCCAGCAGCTTAGAAGGGAGAAGTGGGAAGCAGTACTTC
TRBD2	-	TRBV7-3	TRBJ2-5	CASSSAGEETQYF	TGTGCCAGCAGCTCAGCGGGAGAGGAGACCCAGTACTTC
TRBD2	few	TRBV10-3	TRBJ2-6	CATAGIAGYYSGANVLTF	TGTGCCACCGCGGGGATAGCGGGATATTACTCTGGGGCCAACGTCCTGACTTTC